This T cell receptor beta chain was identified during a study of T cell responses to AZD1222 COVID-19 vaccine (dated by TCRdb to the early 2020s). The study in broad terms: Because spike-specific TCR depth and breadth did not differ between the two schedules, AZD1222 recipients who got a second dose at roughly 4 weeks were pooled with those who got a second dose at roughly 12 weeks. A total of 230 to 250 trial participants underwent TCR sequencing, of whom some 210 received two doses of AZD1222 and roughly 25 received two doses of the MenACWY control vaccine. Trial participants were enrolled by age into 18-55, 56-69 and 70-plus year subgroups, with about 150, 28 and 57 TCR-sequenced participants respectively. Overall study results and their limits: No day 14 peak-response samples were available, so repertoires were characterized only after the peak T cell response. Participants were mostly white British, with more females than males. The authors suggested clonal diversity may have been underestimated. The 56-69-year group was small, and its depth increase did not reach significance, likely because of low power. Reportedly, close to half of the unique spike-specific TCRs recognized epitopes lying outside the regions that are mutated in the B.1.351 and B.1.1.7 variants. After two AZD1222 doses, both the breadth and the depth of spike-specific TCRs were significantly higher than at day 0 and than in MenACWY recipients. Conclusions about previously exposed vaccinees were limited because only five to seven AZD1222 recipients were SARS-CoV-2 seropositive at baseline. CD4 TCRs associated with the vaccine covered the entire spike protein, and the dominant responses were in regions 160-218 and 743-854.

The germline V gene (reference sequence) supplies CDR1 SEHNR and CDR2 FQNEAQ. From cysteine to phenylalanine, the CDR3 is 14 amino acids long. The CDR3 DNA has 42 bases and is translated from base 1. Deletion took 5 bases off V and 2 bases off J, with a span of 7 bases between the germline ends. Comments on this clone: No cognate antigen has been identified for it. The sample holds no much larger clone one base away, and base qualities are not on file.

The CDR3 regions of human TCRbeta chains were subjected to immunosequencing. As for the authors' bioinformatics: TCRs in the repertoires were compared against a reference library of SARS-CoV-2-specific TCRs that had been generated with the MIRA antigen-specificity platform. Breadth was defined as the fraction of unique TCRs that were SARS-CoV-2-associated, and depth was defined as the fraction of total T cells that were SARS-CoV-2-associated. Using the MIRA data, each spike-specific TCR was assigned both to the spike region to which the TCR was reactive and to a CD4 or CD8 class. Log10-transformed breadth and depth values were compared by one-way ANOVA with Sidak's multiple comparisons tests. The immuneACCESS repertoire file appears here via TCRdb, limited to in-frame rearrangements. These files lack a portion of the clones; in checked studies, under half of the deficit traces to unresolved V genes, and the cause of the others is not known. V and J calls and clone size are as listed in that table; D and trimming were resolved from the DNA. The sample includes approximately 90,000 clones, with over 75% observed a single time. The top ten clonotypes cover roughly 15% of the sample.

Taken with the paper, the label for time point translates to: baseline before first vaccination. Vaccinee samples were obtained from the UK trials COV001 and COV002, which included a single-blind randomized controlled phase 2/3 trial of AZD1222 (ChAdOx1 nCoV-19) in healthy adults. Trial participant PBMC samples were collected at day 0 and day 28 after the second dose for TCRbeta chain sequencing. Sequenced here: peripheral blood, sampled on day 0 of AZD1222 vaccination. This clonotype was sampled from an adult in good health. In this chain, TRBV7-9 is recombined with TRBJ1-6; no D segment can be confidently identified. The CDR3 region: CASSPGPYNSPLHF. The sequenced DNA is TGTGCCAGCAGCCCCGGTCCCTATAATTCACCCCTCCACTTT. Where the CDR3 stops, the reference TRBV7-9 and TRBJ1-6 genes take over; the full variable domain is DTGVSQNPRHKITKRGQNVTFRCDPISEHNRLYWYRQTLGQGPEFLTYFQNEAQLEKSRLLSDRFSAERPKGSFSTLEIQRTEQGDSAMYLCASSPGPYNSPLHFGNGTRLTVT.